This TCR beta chain was sequenced in a study of T-cell reconstitution after alpha-beta-depleted transplantation in children. Study findings and constraints: Two months or so post-transplant, alpha-beta T cells reportedly derived from several hundred expanded graft clones. A year post-transplant, T-cell counts and diversity derived mostly from newly produced T cells.

TCRbeta library construction was performed incorporating unique molecular identifiers. One entry per CDR3 protein results from TCRdb running MiXCR on the PCR reads. The data contain nearly 200,000 distinct CDR3 sequences, just under 6.5% of them singletons. The CDR3 covers 15 residues. The V gene's germline CDR1 is LGHDT and CDR2 YNNKEL (reference sequence). The V end was cut by 0 bases, the J end by 2 bases, with 11 bases between. Turning to this clonotype: The antigen is undetermined.

This TCR was sampled from a girl under three years old with combined immunodeficiency, due to receive a stem cell transplant. Here the sequenced sample was PBMCs, taken before TCRalphabeta/CD19-depleted stem cell transplant. The V gene is TRBV3-1, the J gene TRBJ2-7; D call uncertain. The CDR3 protein is CASSQDLSAAYEQYF. DNA for the CDR3: TGTGCCAGCAGCCAAGATCTTTCAGCAGCCTACGAGCAGTACTTC.